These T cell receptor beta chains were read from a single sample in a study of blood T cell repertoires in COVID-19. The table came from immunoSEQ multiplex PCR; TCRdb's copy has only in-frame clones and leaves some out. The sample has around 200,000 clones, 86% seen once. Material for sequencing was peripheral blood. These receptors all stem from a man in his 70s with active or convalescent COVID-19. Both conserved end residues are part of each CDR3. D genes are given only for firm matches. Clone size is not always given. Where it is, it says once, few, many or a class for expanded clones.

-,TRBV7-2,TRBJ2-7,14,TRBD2,TGTGCCGTCGGGGAGGGACGGACCAGCTACGAGCAGTACTTC,CAVGEGRTSYEQYF
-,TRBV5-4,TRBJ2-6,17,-,TGTGCCAGCAGCTTGGCCCCCAGGGACTCTGGGGCCAACGTCCTGACTTTC,CASSLAPRDSGANVLTF
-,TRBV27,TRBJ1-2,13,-,TGTGCCAGCAGTTTCGCCAGGGGCTATGGCTACACCTTC,CASSFARGYGYTF
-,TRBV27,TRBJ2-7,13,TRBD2,TGTGCCAGCAGGCCGACTAGCGGTTACGAGCAGTACTTC,CASRPTSGYEQYF
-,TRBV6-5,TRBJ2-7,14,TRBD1,TGTGCCAGCAGCTTCGACAGGGGCTCCTACGAGCAGTACTTC,CASSFDRGSYEQYF
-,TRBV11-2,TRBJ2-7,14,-,TGTGCCAGCAGCTTAAAAGGGACTCGGTACGAGCAGTACTTC,CASSLKGTRYEQYF
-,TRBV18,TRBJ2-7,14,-,TGTGCCAGCTCACCACCTGGCCCATCTTACGAGCAGTACTTC,CASSPPGPSYEQYF
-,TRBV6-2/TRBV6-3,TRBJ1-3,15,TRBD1,TGTGCCAGCAGCCGACAGGGAACCTCTGGAAACACCATATATTTT,CASSRQGTSGNTIYF
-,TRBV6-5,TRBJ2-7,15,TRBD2,TGTGCCAGCAGCTATAGCGGGGGGGCATTATACGAGCAGTACTTC,CASSYSGGALYEQYF
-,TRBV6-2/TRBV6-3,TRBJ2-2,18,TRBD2,TGTGCCAGCAGTACTAGACTAGCGGGGGAAACAAACACCGGGGAGCTGTTTTTT,CASSTRLAGETNTGELFF
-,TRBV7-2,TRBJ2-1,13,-,TGTGCCAGCAGCTTAGGACAGTTCAATGAGCAGTTCTTC,CASSLGQFNEQFF
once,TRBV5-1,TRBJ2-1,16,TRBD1,TGCGCCAGCAGCCCAAGGACAGGATACTCCTACAATGAGCAGTTCTTC,CASSPRTGYSYNEQFF
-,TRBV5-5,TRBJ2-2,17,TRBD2,TGTGCCAGCAGCTTCGGGGGGGCGCAGAGTAGCACCGGGGAGCTGTTTTTT,CASSFGGAQSSTGELFF
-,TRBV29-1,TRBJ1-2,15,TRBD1,TGCAGCGTGACTGAGGGGGCAGGCAGGGAGGCTGGCTACACCTTC,CSVTEGAGREAGYTF
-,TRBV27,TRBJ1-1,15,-,TGTGCCAGCAGACAGAGGGAGGGGAAGGACACTGAAGCTTTCTTT,CASRQREGKDTEAFF
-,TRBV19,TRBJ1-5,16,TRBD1,TGTGCCAGTAGTACCAGGGGGCCAGGAGGCAATCAGCCCCAGCATTTT,CASSTRGPGGNQPQHF
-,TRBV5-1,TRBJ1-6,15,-,TGCGCCAGCAGCTTGAGCGGGGGCTCGAATTCACCCCTCCACTTT,CASSLSGGSNSPLHF
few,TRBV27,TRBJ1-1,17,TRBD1,TGTGCCAGCAGTTTATTGTGGGACAGGGTTGGGAACACTGAAGCTTTCTTT,CASSLLWDRVGNTEAFF
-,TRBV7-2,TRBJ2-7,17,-,TGTGCCAGCAGCTTAGCGCGGGGTGGATTGGGAACCTACGAGCAGTACTTC,CASSLARGGLGTYEQYF
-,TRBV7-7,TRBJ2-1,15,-,TGTGCTAGCAGCCTATTGGGGCAGGGTATCGATGAGCAGTTCTTC,CASSLLGQGIDEQFF
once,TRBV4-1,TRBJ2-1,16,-,TGCGCCAGCAGCCAAGTAGCGAACACCCGAAATGGTGAGCAGTTCTTC,CASSQVANTRNGEQFF
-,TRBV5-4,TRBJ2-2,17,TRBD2,TGTGCCAGCAGCTTGGCCCGACTAGCGGGGGACACCGGGGAGCTGTTTTTT,CASSLARLAGDTGELFF
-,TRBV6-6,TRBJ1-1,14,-,TGTGCCAGCAGTTACTCGGACACCAACACTGAAGCTTTCTTT,CASSYSDTNTEAFF
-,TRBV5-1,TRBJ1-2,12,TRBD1,TGCGCCAGCGGACAGGGGAACTATGGCTACACCTTC,CASGQGNYGYTF
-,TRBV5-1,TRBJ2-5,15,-,TGCGCCAGCAGCTTTTCGTCTAGTGTACCAGAGACCCAGTACTTC,CASSFSSSVPETQYF
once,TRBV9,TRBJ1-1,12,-,TGTGCCAGCGGCCCCCCTGACAGTGAAGCTTTCTTT,CASGPPDSEAFF
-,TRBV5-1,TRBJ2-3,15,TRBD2,TGCGCCAGCAGCTTGGAGACTAGCGGGGGAGATACGCAGTATTTT,CASSLETSGGDTQYF
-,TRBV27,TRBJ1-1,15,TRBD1,TGTGCCAGCAGTCCCCTCGGACAGGGTCGAACTGAAGCTTTCTTT,CASSPLGQGRTEAFF
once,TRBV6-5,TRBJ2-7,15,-,TGTGCCAGCAGACCCGACAGGAGAACCTCCTACGAGCAGTACTTC,CASRPDRRTSYEQYF
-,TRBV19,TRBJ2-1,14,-,TGTGCCAGTAGTATCGGCCAGGGGTGGAATGAGCAGTTCTTC,CASSIGQGWNEQFF
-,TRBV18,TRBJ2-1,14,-,TGTGCCAGCTCACCAGGGAGCTCCTACAATGAGCAGTTCTTC,CASSPGSSYNEQFF
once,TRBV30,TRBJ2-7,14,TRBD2,TGTGCCTGGACTCGGACTAGCGGGACCTACGAGCAGTACTTC,CAWTRTSGTYEQYF
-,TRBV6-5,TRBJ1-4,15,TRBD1,TGTGCCAGCAGCCGAAACAGGGGAGAGGGTGAAAAACTGTTTTTT,CASSRNRGEGEKLFF
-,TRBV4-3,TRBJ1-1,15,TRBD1,TGCGCCAGCAGCCACCGGCCAGGGGGTGCAACTGAAGCTTTCTTT,CASSHRPGGATEAFF
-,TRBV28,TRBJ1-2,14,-,TGTGCCAGCAGAGAGGCTATATCTAACTATGGCTACACCTTC,CASREAISNYGYTF
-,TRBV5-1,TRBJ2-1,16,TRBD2,TGCGCCAGCAGCTTGGGGGCGGGAGTGTCCTACAATGAGCAGTTCTTC,CASSLGAGVSYNEQFF
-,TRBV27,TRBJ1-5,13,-,TGTGCCAGCAGTTTAACGAGCTATCAGCCCCAGCATTTT,CASSLTSYQPQHF
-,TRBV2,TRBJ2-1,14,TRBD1,TGTGCCAGTAAGGGACAGGGCACCTACAATGAGCAGTTCTTC,CASKGQGTYNEQFF
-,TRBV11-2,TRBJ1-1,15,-,TGTGCCAGCAGCTTAGGGCGGATGTTGAACACTGAAGCTTTCTTT,CASSLGRMLNTEAFF
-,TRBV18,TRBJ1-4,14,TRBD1,TGTGCCAGCTCACATCAACAGGGGTCCGGGAAACTGTTTTTT,CASSHQQGSGKLFF
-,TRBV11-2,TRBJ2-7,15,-,TGTGCCAGCAGCTTAAGCCGGGACAATAGTTACGAGCAGTACTTC,CASSLSRDNSYEQYF